These 24 T cell receptor beta chains originate from one sample sequenced in a study of beta chain features in type 1 diabetes. Whole-study results and caveats: Across all four CD4+ subsets, people with type 1 diabetes showed modestly shorter TCRB CDR3s.

Antigens of these TCRs are unknown. Every bit of the isolated RNA underwent reverse transcription, so sequencing read expressed TCRB transcripts. The assay was immunoSEQ multiplex PCR, and TCRdb's table has in-frame clones only and misses some. Seen here are 330,000 or so clones, around an eighth observed once, and the top ten hold 0.0085% to 0.012%. Source material: naive CD4+ T cells from blood. The receptor source for this set is a woman under 30 with type 1 diabetes.

This clone was seen a few times. The CDR3 DNA is TGCAGCGGGATAGCGGGAGGGCCGGAGGAGACCCAGTACTTC. This codes for CSGIAGGPEETQYF. The rearrangement joins TRBV29-1 to TRBJ2-5, with 11 bases fitting TRBD2. Germline values: CDR1 SQVTM, CDR2 ANQGSEA. The CDR3 totals 14 residues. After removal of 7 bases from V and 5 bases from J, the junction contained 9 bases not matched to a gene. The complete variable domain, with remaining parts taken from reference TRBV29-1 and TRBJ2-5, reads SAVISQKPSRDICQRGTSLTIQCQVDSQVTMMFWYRQQPGQSLTLIATANQGSEATYESGFVIDKFPISRPNLTFSTLTVSNMSPEDSSIYLCSGIAGGPEETQYFGPGTRLLVL.

This chain links TRBV4-1 with TRBJ2-1, with 12 bases identical to TRBD2. V was pared by 1 base and J by 7 bases, with 5 bases of the junction left unmatched. This CDR3 contains 16 residues. From germline, CDR1 is MGHRA and CDR2 YSYEKL. The CDR3 loop is CASSQVRLAGGNEQFF. DNA of the CDR3: TGCGCCAGCAGCCAAGTTCGGCTAGCGGGGGGGAATGAGCAGTTCTTC.

V is TRBV19 and J is TRBJ1-1, with no clear D. The V gene lost 5 bases and the J gene lost 0 bases, with 10 bases spanning the gap. Germline assignment: CDR1 LNHDA and CDR2 SQIVND (reference sequence). The CDR3 is 14 amino acids. CDR3 nucleotide sequence: TGTGCCAGTAGTCCCCGGTCTTTGAACACTGAAGCTTTCTTT. Translating it yields CASSPRSLNTEAFF.

The chain recombines TRBV28 with TRBJ2-5, with a possible D match to TRBD2 (5 bases). Trimming removed 6 bases from V and 2 bases from J, with 22 bases in between. Germline V gene sequence: CDR1 MDHEN, CDR2 SYDVKM. The CDR3 runs 17 residues. CDR3 nucleotides: TGTGCCAGCAGCCCCGGGCCACGAGGGCACCTACAAGAGACCCAGTACTTC. It is translated as CASSPGPRGHLQETQYF.

For the CDR3, the DNA is TGTGCCAGCAGCAAGGGACAGGGGGGTCAGCCCCAGCATTTT. This encodes CASSKGQGGQPQHF. This chain joins TRBV9 and TRBJ1-5, with 11 bases lining up with TRBD1. Losses at the gene ends were 4 bases for V and 6 bases for J; bases not matched to a gene: 3. Germline V gene lookup returns CDR1 SGDLS and CDR2 YYNGEE. This CDR3 is 14 amino acids long.

V is TRBV7-2 and J is TRBJ1-2; a weak D match, TRBD1 (5 bases). Germline CDR1 and CDR2: SGHTA and FQGNSA. The CDR3 spans 16 residues. The V gene lost 5 bases and the J gene lost 0 bases, with 16 bases spanning the gap. The CDR3 reads CASSKQTDRANYGYTF. CDR3 sequence (DNA): TGTGCCAGCAGCAAACAAACCGACAGAGCTAACTATGGCTACACCTTC.

V usage is TRBV14 and J usage is TRBJ2-5, with 9 bases matching TRBD2. This CDR3 is 14 amino acids long. J was trimmed by 5 bases and V by 4 bases; bases with no gene match: 5. The V gene's germline CDR1 is SGHDN and CDR2 FVKESK. The CDR3 loop reads CASSPGLAAETQYF. CDR3 coding DNA: TGTGCCAGCAGCCCGGGACTAGCCGCGGAGACCCAGTACTTC. Complete variable domain (other parts from reference TRBV14 and TRBJ2-5): EAGVTQFPSHSVIEKGQTVTLRCDPISGHDNLYWYRRVMGKEIKFLLHFVKESKQDESGMPNNRFLAERTGGTYSTLKVQPAELEDSGVYFCASSPGLAAETQYFGPGTRLLVL.

Regarding this clone: The sample carries other DNA sequences with the same CDR3. The CDR3 coding sequence is TGTGCCAGCAGCTCGGTAACAGATACGCAGTATTTT. This encodes CASSSVTDTQYF. The chain couples TRBV5-4 to TRBJ2-3; D is undetermined. The CDR3 length is 12 residues. Germline CDR1 SGHNT, CDR2 YYREEE (reference sequence). The germline V and J ends were trimmed by 3 bases and 3 bases, with 5 bases remaining between them.

The chain carries TRBV9 and TRBJ2-3, with TRBD1 as a possible D gene (6 bases). The ends were cut back, 4 bases at V and 2 bases at J, with 11 bases in the middle. Germline V gene lookup returns CDR1 SGDLS and CDR2 YYNGEE. This CDR3 is 14 amino acids long. The CDR3 DNA reads TGTGCCAGCAGCTGGACAGAGATCACAGATACGCAGTATTTT. This codes for CASSWTEITDTQYF. The full variable domain, with the rest looked up from reference TRBV9 and TRBJ2-3, is DSGVTQTPKHLITATGQRVTLRCSPRSGDLSVYWYQQSLDQGLQFLIQYYNGEERAKGNILERFSAQQFPDLHSELNLSSLELGDSALYFCASSWTEITDTQYFGPGTRLTVL.

This clone has only a few counts. This CDR3 is also generated by other DNA sequences in the sample. V and J are TRBV9 and TRBJ1-1; the D gene is possibly TRBD1 (5 bases). Germline V gene data show CDR1 as SGDLS and CDR2 as YYNGEE. With 4 bases removed from V and 7 bases from J, the gap between germline ends came to 11 bases. The CDR3 consists of 12 residues. The CDR3 bases are TGTGCCAGCAGCCCTAGGGGCGGTGAAGCTTTCTTT. Protein: CASSPRGGEAFF.

The rearrangement links TRBV7-2 to TRBJ1-2; no clear D. The V end lost 1 base, the J end lost 4 bases, and 13 bases lay between the germline ends. CDR1 and CDR2 (germline): SGHTA, FQGNSA. The CDR3 is 15 residues long. The CDR3 loop reads CASSLDGEWPYGYTF. For the CDR3, the DNA is TGTGCCAGCAGCTTAGACGGGGAGTGGCCCTATGGCTACACCTTC.

The chain links TRBV19 to TRBJ1-5, with TRBD1 identical over 8 bases. Germline V lookup: CDR1 LNHDA, CDR2 SQIVND (reference sequence). The junction had 6 bases not matched to a gene; V was cut back by 6 bases and J by 2 bases. The CDR3 spans 15 residues. This CDR3 is CASRRTGTRNQPQHF. CDR3 nucleotide sequence: TGTGCCAGTAGACGGACAGGGACCCGCAATCAGCCCCAGCATTTT.

The gene calls are TRBV15 and TRBJ2-1, with TRBD1 as a possible D gene (5 bases). The germline V and J ends were trimmed by 1 base and 9 bases, with 7 bases remaining between them. Germline values: CDR1 LNHNV, CDR2 YYDKDF (reference sequence). The CDR3 has 12 residues. The CDR3, as DNA: TGTGCCACCAGCAGAGTCCAGGGTGAGCAGTTCTTC. The encoded protein is CATSRVQGEQFF.

This clone was seen only a few times. J is TRBJ1-2 and V is TRBV20-1; D ambiguous. With 4 bases removed from V and 9 bases from J, the gap between germline ends came to 9 bases. CDR1 is DFQATT and CDR2 is SNEGSKA in the germline V gene (reference sequence). There are 10 residues in the CDR3. The CDR3: CSATDWSYTF. The DNA of the CDR3 is TGCAGTGCTACCGACTGGAGCTACACCTTC.

The rearrangement uses TRBV29-1 and TRBJ2-1, with D perhaps TRBD2 (5 bases). The CDR3 is made up of 15 amino acids. Germline V gene lookup returns CDR1 SQVTM and CDR2 ANQGSEA. Trimming removed 8 bases from V and 0 bases from J, with 17 bases in between. The CDR3 nucleotides are TGCAGCACCTCCCTTGGAGGTGGCTCCTACAATGAGCAGTTCTTC. The encoded protein is CSTSLGGGSYNEQFF.

This clone was found once. The chain combines TRBV6-5 with TRBJ1-2; no firm D call. CDR3 size: 15 residues. Germline CDR1 is MNHEY and CDR2 is SVGAGI. Deletions cut 0 bases from V and 0 bases from J, with 8 bases between. CDR3 amino acids: CASSYSSGSNYGYTF. Here the CDR3 DNA reads TGTGCCAGCAGTTACTCCTCCGGTTCTAACTATGGCTACACCTTC.

The sample holds a few counts of this clone. The rearrangement joins TRBV9 to TRBJ1-1; 7 nucleotides align to TRBD1. This CDR3 spans 14 amino acids. After removal of 2 bases from V and 5 bases from J, the junction contained 6 bases not matched to a gene. Germline loops: CDR1 SGDLS, CDR2 YYNGEE. CDR3 protein: CASSVRQGGTEAFF. In nucleotides, the CDR3 is TGTGCCAGCAGCGTCAGACAGGGCGGTACTGAAGCTTTCTTT.

This clone was seen only a few times. The CDR3 region is CASNPEASYEQYF. The CDR3 DNA follows: TGTGCCAGCAACCCAGAGGCCTCCTACGAGCAGTACTTC. The rearrangement uses TRBV7-9 and TRBJ2-7; unclear D gene. This CDR3 is 13 amino acids long. Per germline, CDR1 SEHNR and CDR2 FQNEAQ (reference sequence). Trimming stripped 7 bases from V and 0 bases from J, with 10 bases between.

The sample holds a few counts of this clone. V gene TRBV7-9 combines with J gene TRBJ2-3; 7 bases match TRBD2. With 5 bases clipped from V and 1 base from J, the junction kept 3 bases outside the gene matches. The CDR3 totals 14 residues. Germline V lookup: CDR1 SEHNR, CDR2 FQNEAQ (reference sequence). This chain's CDR3 is CASSPSGGTDTQYF. In DNA, the CDR3 is TGTGCCAGCAGCCCCAGCGGGGGCACAGATACGCAGTATTTT.

J is TRBJ2-1 and V is TRBV14; the D gene is possibly TRBD2 (6 bases). Trimming left V 5 bases short and J 9 bases short, with 11 bases between. This CDR3 is built from 12 residues. Per the germline V gene, CDR1 is SGHDN and CDR2 is FVKESK. The CDR3 nucleotides are TGTGCCAGCAGCAAAATGGGGGGTGAGCAGTTCTTC. Its translation: CASSKMGGEQFF.

In its sample, this clone was seen a few times. The genes are TRBV2 and TRBJ2-1, with no clear D. This CDR3 has 11 amino acids. Germline V CDR1 and CDR2: SNHLY, FYNNEI. V lost 8 bases, J lost 8 bases, and 10 bases lay in between. The CDR3 DNA sequence: TGTGCCAGCTCAGTGGTCTATGAGCAGTTCTTC. Translated: CASSVVYEQFF.

This chain connects TRBV28 to TRBJ2-3, with TRBD1 identical over 7 bases. Losses at the gene ends were 4 bases for V and 2 bases for J; bases not matched to a gene: 3. CDR1 and CDR2 (germline): MDHEN, SYDVKM. This CDR3 has 14 residues. The CDR3 DNA sequence: TGTGCCAGCAGTTCGGGACAGCCCACAGATACGCAGTATTTT. This sequence encodes CASSSGQPTDTQYF.

This clone was seen only a few times. The rearrangement uses TRBV19 and TRBJ2-1; tentatively, D is TRBD2 (5 bases). Germline V gives CDR1 LNHDA, CDR2 SQIVND (reference sequence). The CDR3 runs to 12 residues. CDR3 region: CAVRAAGHEQFF. CDR3 in DNA: TGTGCGGTTCGAGCGGCAGGCCATGAGCAGTTCTTC.

This clone was counted only a few times. The chain joins TRBV12-5 to TRBJ2-4; D gene uncertain. In germline, CDR1 is LGHNT, CDR2 FRNRAP. The germline V and J ends were trimmed by 2 bases and 0 bases, with 5 bases remaining between them. The CDR3 runs 14 residues. The CDR3 loop is CASGLWLAKNIQYF. CDR3 in DNA: TGTGCTAGTGGTTTGTGGCTAGCCAAAAACATTCAGTACTTC.